This TCR beta chain was sequenced during a study of OX40 agonist ivuxolimab in advanced cancers. A note on the overall study: The costimulatory receptor OX40 (CD134) was targeted by ivuxolimab, a fully human IgG2 agonistic monoclonal antibody. Peripheral TCRbeta sequencing aimed to test whether ivuxolimab altered TCR sequence diversity and caused clonal T-cell expansion. The paper describes the monotherapy dose-escalation part (N of about 47 patients) of the phase I trial of ivuxolimab. Among the roughly 50 dose-escalation patients, some 19 had hepatocellular carcinoma, 15 melanoma, 9 renal cell carcinoma and 9 head and neck cancer. Prior anti-PD-1, anti-PD-L1 or anti-CTLA-4 therapy was permitted, and checkpoint inhibitors had been received by more than 35% of dose-escalation patients. Intravenous ivuxolimab was administered to patients every 2 weeks at six dose levels: 0.01, 0.1, 0.3, 1.5, 3 and 10 mg/kg. Partial responses were achieved by three dose-escalation patients, of whom one had hepatocellular carcinoma and two had cutaneous melanoma. In the dose-escalation cohort, 70% to 90% of patients were male, and the mean age was 60 years with a range of roughly 23 to 79.

The trial excluded patients who had a history of autoimmune disease or who were on systemic immunosuppression. Peripheral blood for TCR sequencing was collected from all dose cohorts at baseline, on cycle 4 day 1, and on cycle 7 day 1. The samples were drawn from a first-in-human, open-label, multicenter phase I dose-escalation trial of ivuxolimab. Adults with locally advanced or metastatic melanoma, renal cell, hepatocellular, or head and neck squamous cell carcinoma were enrolled in the trial. Before TCR sequencing, CD4+ T cells and CD8+ T cells from peripheral blood were sorted into separate populations. To sequence the TCRbeta CDR3 region, genomic DNA was isolated from the sorted cells. The immunoSEQ Assay was used for sequencing of TCRbeta CDR3 regions. As stored in TCRdb, this immuneACCESS dataset retains in-frame rearrangements with V and J assigned. A fraction of the clones does not appear; measured against another copy, unresolved V genes explain less than half of the discrepancy, and the remainder lacks a known reason. In this sample the table shows tens of thousands of clones, about 94% of which occur a single time. Less than 0.55% of the sample comes from the top ten.

In the case of this clone: The antigen this receptor binds is unknown. No base quality values were provided; no much bigger clone lies one nucleotide off.

Findings and caveats that apply to the study as a whole: In the 0.1-3.0 mg/kg groups, partial responders were among the patients with the lowest normalized peripheral clonal expansion, particularly in CD8+ T cells. Clonal expansion of both CD4+ and CD8+ blood T cells was observed from baseline to week 6 at doses 0.1 to 3.0 mg/kg. The antigen specificity of the clonally expanded peripheral T cells was not determined. Low levels of normalized T-cell clonal expansion were also seen in some patients who did not respond. After ivuxolimab, expanded clones were on average more numerous among CD8+ T cells than among CD4+ T cells.

Between the V and J ends, shortened by 4 bases and 11 bases respectively, the junction contains 17 bases. The germline V gene supplies CDR1 WSHSY and CDR2 SAAADI. From the cysteine through the phenylalanine, the CDR3 covers 13 amino acids. The sequence is cut down to CDR3 DNA, 39 bases in frame from base 1. The chain uses TRBV10-2 and TRBJ1-1, with the D gene too uncertain to name. The material was CD4+ or CD8+ T cells sorted from blood, obtained in a trial of the OX40 agonist ivuxolimab. The TCR originated in an adult with an advanced solid tumor such as melanoma, head and neck, liver or kidney cancer. The nucleotide sequence reads as follows: TGCGCCAGCAGTGGACCTAATGGTGGAAATGCTTTCTTT. This translates into CASSGPNGGNAFF.